This T cell receptor beta chain comes out of a study of PD-L1 blockade in urothelial cancer. Study-wide context: Intravenous atezolizumab, 1,200 mg every 3 weeks, was begun by patients around 2014.

Sequencing was performed with immunoSEQ multiplex PCR; in TCRdb, only in-frame clones are kept and a portion is missing. The top ten clones hold about 8.6% of a sample with around 70,000 clones, 80% to 85% of them seen once. This clone was recorded a few times. What it recognizes is unknown. This sample's time point: pretreatment peripheral blood. General study findings and limits: Durable-benefit cases showed more tumor-associated blood clone expansion at 3 weeks.

This receptor was obtained from a woman aged 70 to 79 with urothelial cancer. This sample comprised PBMCs, obtained around atezolizumab (anti-PD-L1) treatment.

Here the CDR3 reads CASSLRIRGEQYF. CDR3 nucleotides: TGTGCCAGCAGCTTAAGGATTAGGGGCGAGCAGTACTTC. V gene TRBV7-2 combines with J gene TRBJ2-7; a weak D match, TRBD1 (5 bases). The length of the CDR3 is 13 residues. Trimming removed 2 bases at V and 6 bases at J, with 11 bases between. Germline-derived CDR1 and CDR2 are SGHTA and FQGNSA.